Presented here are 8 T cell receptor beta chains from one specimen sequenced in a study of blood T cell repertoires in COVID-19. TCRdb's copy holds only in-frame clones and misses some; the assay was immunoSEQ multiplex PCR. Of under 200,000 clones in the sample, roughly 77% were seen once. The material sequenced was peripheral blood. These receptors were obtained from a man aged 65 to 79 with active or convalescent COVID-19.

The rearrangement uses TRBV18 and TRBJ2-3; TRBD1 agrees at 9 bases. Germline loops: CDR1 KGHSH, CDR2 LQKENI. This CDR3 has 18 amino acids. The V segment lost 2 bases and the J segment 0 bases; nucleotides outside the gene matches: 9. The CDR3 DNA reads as TGTGCCAGCTCACCATACCCCCTGGGACAGGGTAGCACAGATACGCAGTATTTT. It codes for CASSPYPLGQGSTDTQYF.

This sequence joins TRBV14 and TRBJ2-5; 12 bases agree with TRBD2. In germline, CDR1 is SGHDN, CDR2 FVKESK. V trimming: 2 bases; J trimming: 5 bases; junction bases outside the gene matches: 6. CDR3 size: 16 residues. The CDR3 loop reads CASSQMTSGGWETQYF. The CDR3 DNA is TGTGCCAGCAGCCAAATGACTAGCGGGGGTTGGGAGACCCAGTACTTC.

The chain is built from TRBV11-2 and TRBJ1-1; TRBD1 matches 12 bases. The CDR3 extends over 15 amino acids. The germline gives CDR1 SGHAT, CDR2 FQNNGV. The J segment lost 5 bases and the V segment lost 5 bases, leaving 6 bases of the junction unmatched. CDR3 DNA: TGTGCCAGCAGCCAGGGACAGGGGGCAGTAACTGAAGCTTTCTTT. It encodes CASSQGQGAVTEAFF.

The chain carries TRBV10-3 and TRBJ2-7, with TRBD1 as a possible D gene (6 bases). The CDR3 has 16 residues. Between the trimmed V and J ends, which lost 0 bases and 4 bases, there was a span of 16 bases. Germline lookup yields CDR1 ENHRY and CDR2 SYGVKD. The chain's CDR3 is CAISESRLGAKYEQYF. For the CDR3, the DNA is TGTGCCATCAGTGAGTCGCGACTGGGGGCTAAGTACGAGCAGTACTTC.

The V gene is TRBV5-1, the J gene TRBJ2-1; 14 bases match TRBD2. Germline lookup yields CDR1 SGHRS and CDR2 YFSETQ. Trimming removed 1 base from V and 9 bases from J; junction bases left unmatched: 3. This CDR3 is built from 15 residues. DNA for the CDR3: TGCGCCAGCAGCTTGAGACTAGCGGGAGGGCGTGAGCAGTTCTTC. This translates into CASSLRLAGGREQFF.

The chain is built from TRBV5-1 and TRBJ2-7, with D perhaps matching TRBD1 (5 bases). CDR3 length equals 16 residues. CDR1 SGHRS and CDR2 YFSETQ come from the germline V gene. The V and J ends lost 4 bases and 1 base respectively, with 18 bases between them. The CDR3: CASSPGVGQGSYEQYF. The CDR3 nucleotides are TGCGCCAGCAGCCCTGGCGTTGGGCAGGGATCCTACGAGCAGTACTTC.

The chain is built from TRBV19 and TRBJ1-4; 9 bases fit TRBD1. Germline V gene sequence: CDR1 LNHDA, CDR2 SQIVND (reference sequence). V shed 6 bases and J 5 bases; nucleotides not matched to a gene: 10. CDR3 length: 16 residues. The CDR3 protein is CASRTGTGTRNEKLFF. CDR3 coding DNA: TGTGCCAGTAGAACCGGGACAGGGACGAGGAATGAAAAACTGTTTTTT.

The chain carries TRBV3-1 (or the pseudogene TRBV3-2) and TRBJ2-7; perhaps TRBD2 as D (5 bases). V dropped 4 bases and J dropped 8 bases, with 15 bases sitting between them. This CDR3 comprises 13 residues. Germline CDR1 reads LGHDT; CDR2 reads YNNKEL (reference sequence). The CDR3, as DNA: TGTGCCAGCAGCCCTAGCCTCGGGAACAAGCAGTACTTC. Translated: CASSPSLGNKQYF.